This TCR beta chain was captured in a study of T-cell memory formation after mild COVID-19. Overall study context: Among the donors, TCR clusters were largely specific to each donor. General study results and limits: Among clones contracting day 15 to 85, CD4/CD8 was balanced, whereas later expanders leaned CD4+. Whether second-wave clones peaking at day 37 were SARS-CoV-2 specific went unconfirmed.

It was 5'RACE with constant-segment primers that produced the TCR alpha and TCR beta cDNA libraries, which carried sample barcodes and UMIs. TCRdb fed the 5' RACE reads into MiXCR, producing one record per CDR3 protein. This sample yields about 360,000 distinct CDR3 sequences, of which about an eighth are seen a single time; about 22% belongs to the top ten. Many counts were recorded for this clonotype. Its antigen is as yet unknown. The specimen was PBMCs or a T cell subset sorted from them (not recorded which). This clonotype was sampled from a man aged 18 to 30 who had mild COVID-19 (a few samples of this study predate the infection). Cell type and time point are not known.

The CDR3 loop is CASSPDLSSQPQHF. The DNA of the CDR3 is TGTGCCAGCTCACCGGACCTTAGTAGTCAGCCCCAGCATTTT. The V gene is TRBV18, the J gene TRBJ1-5; D uncertain. The V gene's germline CDR1 is KGHSH and CDR2 LQKENI. This CDR3 is 14 amino acids long. Deletions cut 3 bases from V and 6 bases from J, with 12 bases between.